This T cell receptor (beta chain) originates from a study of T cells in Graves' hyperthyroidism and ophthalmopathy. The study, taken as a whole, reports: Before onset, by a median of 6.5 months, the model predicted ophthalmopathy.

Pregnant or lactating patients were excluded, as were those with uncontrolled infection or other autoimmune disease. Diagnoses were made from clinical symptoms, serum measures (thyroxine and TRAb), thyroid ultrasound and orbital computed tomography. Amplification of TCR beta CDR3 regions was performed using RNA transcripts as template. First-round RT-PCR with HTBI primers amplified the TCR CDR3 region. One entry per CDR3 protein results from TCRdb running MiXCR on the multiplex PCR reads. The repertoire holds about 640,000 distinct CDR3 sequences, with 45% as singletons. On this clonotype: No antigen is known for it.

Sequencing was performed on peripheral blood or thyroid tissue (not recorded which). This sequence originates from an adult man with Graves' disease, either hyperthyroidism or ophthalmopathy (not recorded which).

In nucleotides, the CDR3 is TGTGCCATCCGGACGGATAGCAATCAGCCCCAGCATTTT. This encodes CAIRTDSNQPQHF. V and J are TRBV10-3 and TRBJ1-5, with D uncertain. Germline V gene data show CDR1 as ENHRY and CDR2 as SYGVKD. Deletions cut 8 bases from V and 0 bases from J, with 8 bases between. The CDR3 runs to 13 residues.